What follows are 20 T cell receptor beta chains derived from one specimen sequenced in a study of prognosis after radiotherapy for stage I lung cancer. TCR beta CDR3 amplification from genomic DNA was performed by two-round multiplex PCR. For every TRBV and TRBJ gene, a specific primer was used in first-round PCR. Each CDR3 protein gets one entry after TCRdb re-called the multiplex PCR reads with MiXCR. The repertoire holds about 15,000 distinct CDR3 sequences, 37% seen once, with 41% in the top ten. This sample comprised PBMCs, obtained before or after stereotactic body radiation therapy (not recorded which). All receptors come from a donor aged 50 or older with non-small cell lung cancer.

This clonotype was seen at least ten times. V gene TRBV9 combines with J gene TRBJ2-6, with 8 bases fitting TRBD1. The germline CDR1 and CDR2 sequences are SGDLS and YYNGEE. The V segment lost 4 bases and the J segment 4 bases; nucleotides outside the gene matches: 10. The CDR3 contains 17 residues. CDR3 nucleotides: TGTGCCAGCAGCTCCCGAGCCAGGGGGCTCGGGGCCAACGTCCTGACTTTC. It encodes CASSSRARGLGANVLTF.

This chain connects TRBV12-3 or TRBV12-4 to TRBJ1-1; tentative D call: TRBD1 (5 bases). Trimming took 5 bases from V and 0 from J, leaving 10 bases between them. The CDR3 runs 14 residues. The CDR3 sequence: CASSRGTVNTEAFF. The DNA for the CDR3 is TGTGCCAGCAGTCGCGGGACGGTGAACACTGAAGCTTTCTTT.

As regards this clonotype: Mismatch with germline at one junction end may stem from a read error. The chain employs TRBV11-2 and TRBJ2-3; TRBD1 might be the D (5 bases). CDR3 length equals 11 residues. Germline V gene data show CDR1 as SGHAT and CDR2 as FQNNGV. CDR3 sequence: CASRLTDTQYF. CDR3 bases: TGTGCCAGCAGATTGACAGATACACAGTATTTT.

This clonotype occurred many times. The chain joins TRBV3-1 to TRBJ2-1; TRBD2 agrees at 8 bases. V lost 5 bases and J lost 5; bases outside the gene matches: 11. CDR1 LGHDT and CDR2 YNNKEL come from the germline V gene (reference sequence). This CDR3 has 16 amino acids. CDR3 sequence reads: CASSTNYAGGDNEQFF. CDR3 sequence (DNA): TGTGCCAGCAGCACCAACTACGCGGGGGGTGACAATGAGCAGTTCTTC.

This clonotype was counted at least ten times. The V gene is TRBV11-2, the J gene TRBJ1-2, with 9 bases aligning to TRBD1. The germline gives CDR1 SGHAT, CDR2 FQNNGV. This CDR3 is 15 amino acids long. Losses at the gene ends were 5 bases for V and 6 bases for J; bases not matched to a gene: 10. The CDR3 is CASSPIQGARDGYTF. DNA of the CDR3: TGTGCCAGCAGCCCAATACAGGGGGCGCGCGATGGCTACACCTTC.

On this clonotype: The germline gene is not matched at one end of the junction; a read error may be the cause. The chain links TRBV7-8 to TRBJ2-5, with D possibly matching TRBD2 (6 bases). The CDR3 consists of 15 residues. From germline, CDR1 is SGHVS and CDR2 FQNEAQ. CDR3 bases: TGTGCCAGCACCCCCATCGGCGGGACCCAAGAGACCAAGTACTTC. Translation: CASTPIGGTQETKYF.

In this sample, this clonotype is medium-sized. This chain uses TRBV20-1 with TRBJ2-3, with 10 bases lining up with TRBD2. Trimming at V came to 3 bases and at J to 2 bases, leaving 5 bases not matched to a gene. The CDR3 totals 15 residues. The germline V gene encodes CDR1 DFQATT and CDR2 SNEGSKA (reference sequence). The CDR3 nucleotides are TGCAGTGCTAGTCCTCTAGCGGGAGACACAGATACGCAGTATTTT. Its protein product is CSASPLAGDTDTQYF.

This clonotype was recorded many times. The chain combines TRBV6-2 or TRBV6-3 with TRBJ1-3, with no clear D. There are 14 residues in the CDR3. CDR1 is MNHEY, CDR2 SVGEGT, per germline. Between the trimmed V and J ends, which lost 4 bases and 2 bases, there was a span of 9 bases. CDR3 region: CASSSGDPGNTIYF. The CDR3 DNA reads as TGTGCCAGCAGTTCCGGAGACCCTGGAAACACCATATATTTT.

This clonotype was detected ten times or more. The genes are TRBV29-1 and TRBJ1-4, with unresolved D. Germline V CDR1 and CDR2: SQVTM, ANQGSEA. This CDR3 comprises 12 residues. V was shortened by 6 bases and J by 4 bases, with 9 bases between the two germline ends. CDR3 sequence: CSVVGFNEKLFF. The CDR3 nucleotides read TGCAGCGTAGTAGGGTTTAATGAAAAACTGTTTTTT. Together with reference TRBV29-1 and TRBJ1-4, the CDR3 gives the full variable domain: SAVISQKPSRDICQRGTSLTIQCQVDSQVTMMFWYRQQPGQSLTLIATANQGSEATYESGFVIDKFPISRPNLTFSTLTVSNMSPEDSSIYLCSVVGFNEKLFFGSGTQLSVL.

This clonotype has a count of ten or more. The chain couples TRBV6-1 to TRBJ1-5, with 9 bases lining up with TRBD1. V was pared by 3 bases and J by 5 bases, with 5 bases of the junction left unmatched. Germline V gives CDR1 MNHNS, CDR2 SASEGT. The CDR3 consists of 15 residues. CDR3 DNA: TGTGCCAGCAGTGATGAGACAGGGGGACATCAGCCCCAGCATTTT. Its translation: CASSDETGGHQPQHF.

This clonotype turned up a few times. A read error may explain this, as a much larger clone is one base away. The chain combines TRBV5-1 with TRBJ1-1, with D perhaps matching TRBD1 (6 bases). Trimming removed 6 bases from V and 2 bases from J, with 11 bases in between. The CDR3 length is 13 residues. CDR1 and CDR2 from the germline V gene are SGHRS and YFSETQ. DNA for the CDR3: TGCGCCAGCACTGAGGGGGTAAACACTGAAGCTTTCTTT. This translates into CASTEGVNTEAFF.

This clonotype appeared many times. A junction boundary mismatches the germline segment, possibly from a read error. V and J are TRBV18 and TRBJ1-2; D gene ambiguous. The germline gives CDR1 KGHSH, CDR2 LQKENI. The CDR3 spans 12 residues. The CDR3 DNA reads as TGTGCCAGCTCACCGGAAGAAGGGCAGGCATACTTC. It translates to CASSPEEGQAYF.

Ten or more counts support this clonotype. V is TRBV5-1 and J is TRBJ1-1; a possible D gene is TRBD1 (6 bases). V lost 4 bases to trimming and J lost 1 base, with 14 bases between them. Germline lookup yields CDR1 SGHRS and CDR2 YFSETQ. The CDR3 consists of 15 residues. CDR3 loop: CASSGATGQNTEAFF. CDR3 in DNA: TGCGCCAGCAGCGGGGCTACAGGGCAGAACACTGAAGCTTTCTTT.

This clonotype was detected many times. The CDR3 DNA reads as TGCAGTGCTAGAGATGATGAAGGGTGGAAGACCCAGTACTTC. Its translation is CSARDDEGWKTQYF. The chain recombines TRBV20-1 with TRBJ2-5; no reliable D call. The V gene's germline CDR1 is DFQATT and CDR2 SNEGSKA (reference sequence). Trimming shortened V by 0 bases and J by 6 bases, and 14 bases separated the two germline ends. The CDR3 is made up of 14 amino acids.

There are many counts of this clonotype. V and J are TRBV9 and TRBJ2-1, with 8 bases matching TRBD1. The CDR3 covers 14 residues. Germline V gene data show CDR1 as SGDLS and CDR2 as YYNGEE. The J segment lost 5 bases and the V segment lost 1 base, leaving 2 bases of the junction unmatched. For the CDR3, the DNA is TGTGCCAGCAGCGTACAGACAGGGGACAATGAGCAGTTCTTC. Its protein is CASSVQTGDNEQFF.

This clonotype was recorded many times. The chain uses TRBV3-1 and TRBJ1-5; 8 nucleotides match TRBD1. This CDR3 comprises 14 residues. V lost 5 bases and J lost 5; bases outside the gene matches: 5. CDR1 and CDR2 from the germline V gene are LGHDT and YNNKEL (reference sequence). In DNA, the CDR3 is TGTGCCAGCAGCTTCGGACAGGGAGATCAGCCCCAGCATTTT. Translation gives CASSFGQGDQPQHF.

Only a few counts were recorded for this clonotype. With a much larger clone just one base away, this may be a read error. The rearrangement uses TRBV6-9 and TRBJ2-1; 8 bases are a match to TRBD2. From germline, CDR1 is MNHGY and CDR2 SVAAGI. The ends lost 3 bases at V and 0 bases at J; junction bases unmatched: 13. The CDR3 has 19 residues. This CDR3 reads CASSYGRGDIISSYNEQFF. CDR3 nucleotides: TGTGCCAGCAGTTACGGGCGGGGGGACATAATTAGCTCCTACAATGAGCAGTTCTTC.

Note on this clonotype: With a far larger clone one base away, a read error is the likely cause. The chain combines TRBV6-2 or TRBV6-3 with TRBJ1-4; D unresolved. This CDR3 region has 16 residues. V lost 5 bases and J 4 bases, leaving 17 bases between the germline ends. Germline V lookup: CDR1 MNHEY, CDR2 SVGEGT. CDR3 in DNA: TGTGCCAGCAGTCAAACGGTGGGCGGGGTTAATGAAAAACTGTTTTTT. Translated, it gives CASSQTVGGVNEKLFF.

The J gene is TRBJ2-7, the V gene TRBV5-1; perhaps TRBD2 as D (6 bases). Germline V CDR1 and CDR2: SGHRS, YFSETQ. The CDR3 loop spans 15 amino acids. V dropped 4 bases and J dropped 0 bases, with 14 bases sitting between them. This CDR3 reads CASSARAGSSYEQYF. CDR3 sequence (DNA): TGCGCCAGCAGCGCACGGGCCGGGAGCTCCTACGAGCAGTACTTC.

This clonotype showed up just once. No DNA is shown, since the ends of the CDR3 on it are uncertain; the CDR3 is the one TCRdb lists. The chain is built from TRBV20-1 and TRBJ2-1; TRBD2, the D gene given by the table, was not confirmed from the DNA. The CDR3 spans 15 residues, counting both ends. Germline CDR1 DFQATT, CDR2 SNEGSKA (reference sequence). This CDR3 is CSAGVGSGAYNEKLF.